This passage covers 10 T cell receptor beta chains from one sample sequenced in a study of glioma-infiltrating T cells after dendritic cell vaccination. TCRdb keeps only in-frame clones here, not all; method: immunoSEQ multiplex PCR. The table lists 100,000 or so clones, around 80% of them singletons. The time point: after dendritic cell vaccination, including at tumor progression/relapse. The sequencing here drew on blood, taken after dendritic cell vaccination. These receptors all stem from a human donor with glioblastoma.

This chain uses TRBV4-1 with TRBJ1-1; D call uncertain. V lost 3 bases, J lost 5 bases, and 16 bases lay in between. Germline V lookup: CDR1 MGHRA, CDR2 YSYEKL. CDR3 length equals 15 residues. The CDR3: CASSQPTSGKTEAFF. CDR3 coding DNA: TGCGCCAGCAGCCAGCCCACTAGCGGGAAAACTGAAGCTTTCTTT.

V usage is TRBV6-1 and J usage is TRBJ2-7; 10 bases align to TRBD2. CDR3 size: 14 residues. Looked up from germline, CDR1 is MNHNS and CDR2 is SASEGT. V dropped 6 bases and J dropped 4; count of bases not matched to a gene: 6. CDR3 nucleotide sequence: TGTGCCAGCAGAACCGGGACTAGCGTGTACGAGCAGTACTTC. Encoded protein: CASRTGTSVYEQYF.

This sequence joins TRBV2 and TRBJ1-2, with 8 positions matching TRBD1. Germline V CDR1 and CDR2: SNHLY, FYNNEI. V lost 6 bases and J lost 4; bases outside the gene matches: 7. The CDR3 is 14 amino acids. CDR3 bases: TGTGCCAGCAGGCTTCAGGGGGCGGCCTATGGCTACACCTTC. Translation gives CASRLQGAAYGYTF.

This chain links TRBV11-2 with TRBJ2-7; 8 nucleotides line up with TRBD1. CDR1 and CDR2 from the germline V gene are SGHAT and FQNNGV. This CDR3 contains 17 residues. The junction had 13 bases not matched to a gene; V was cut back by 5 bases and J by 1 base. CDR3 DNA: TGTGCCAGCAGCCGGAATCTGGGAACAGGGGGATCCTACGAGCAGTACTTC. It specifies CASSRNLGTGGSYEQYF.

The rearrangement uses TRBV5-1 and TRBJ2-3, with TRBD2 matching 11 bases. The CDR3 sequence is 15 residues long. The V gene end was trimmed by 6 bases and the J gene end by 5 bases; junction bases not matched to a gene: 8. CDR1 is SGHRS, CDR2 YFSETQ, per germline. The CDR3 region has the DNA TGCGCCAGCACCGAAGCTAGCGGGGGGCGAGATACGCAGTATTTT. It specifies CASTEASGGRDTQYF. The whole variable domain, remainder taken from reference TRBV5-1 and TRBJ2-3, is KAGVTQTPRYLIKTRGQQVTLSCSPISGHRSVSWYQQTPGQGLQFLFEYFSETQRNKGNFPGRFSGRQFSNSRSEMNVSTLELGDSALYLCASTEASGGRDTQYFGPGTRLTVL.

The chain links TRBV6-5 to TRBJ1-1; 7 positions agree with TRBD1. The germline V gene has CDR1 MNHEY and CDR2 SVGAGI. This CDR3 is 16 amino acids long. The V gene end was trimmed by 4 bases and the J gene end by 6 bases; junction bases not matched to a gene: 14. In nucleotides, the CDR3 is TGTGCCAGCAGTTCCCGGACAGGACCGACTCGGGCTGAAGCTTTCTTT. Residues: CASSSRTGPTRAEAFF.

Regarding this clone: This CDR3 is also generated by other DNA sequences in the sample. V is TRBV28 and J is TRBJ2-7; the D gene is possibly TRBD1 (5 bases). In germline, CDR1 is MDHEN, CDR2 SYDVKM. The length of the CDR3 is 13 residues. The V gene lost 5 bases and the J gene lost 6 bases, with 14 bases spanning the gap. CDR3 loop: CASSPQRRVEQYF. The CDR3 nucleotides are TGTGCCAGCAGTCCCCAGCGCAGGGTCGAGCAGTACTTC.

The J gene is TRBJ2-7, the V gene TRBV27; 11 nucleotides agree with TRBD1. The V segment lost 4 bases and the J segment 3 bases; nucleotides outside the gene matches: 29. The CDR3 runs to 23 residues. Germline V lookup: CDR1 MNHEY, CDR2 SMNVEV (reference sequence). The CDR3 spells CASSSPSGQGGALAPTFGYEQYF. As DNA, the CDR3 is TGTGCCAGCAGTTCCCCCTCGGGACAGGGGGGTGCTTTGGCCCCCACGTTCGGCTACGAGCAGTACTTC.

The chain couples TRBV7-2 to TRBJ2-7, with D uncertain. In germline, CDR1 is SGHTA, CDR2 FQGNSA. The CDR3 covers 11 residues. The V and J ends lost 3 bases and 4 bases respectively, with 4 bases between them. The CDR3 DNA reads as TGTGCCAGCAGCTTCAAATACGAGCAGTACTTC. Its protein product is CASSFKYEQYF.

This clone occurred a few times. The chain uses TRBV20-1 and TRBJ1-1; D is uncertain. This CDR3 has 11 residues. V lost 6 bases to trimming and J lost 5 bases, with 10 bases between them. The germline V gene encodes CDR1 DFQATT and CDR2 SNEGSKA (reference sequence). CDR3 amino acids: CSAAYSTEAFF. The CDR3 nucleotides are TGCAGTGCAGCGTATAGTACTGAAGCTTTCTTT.